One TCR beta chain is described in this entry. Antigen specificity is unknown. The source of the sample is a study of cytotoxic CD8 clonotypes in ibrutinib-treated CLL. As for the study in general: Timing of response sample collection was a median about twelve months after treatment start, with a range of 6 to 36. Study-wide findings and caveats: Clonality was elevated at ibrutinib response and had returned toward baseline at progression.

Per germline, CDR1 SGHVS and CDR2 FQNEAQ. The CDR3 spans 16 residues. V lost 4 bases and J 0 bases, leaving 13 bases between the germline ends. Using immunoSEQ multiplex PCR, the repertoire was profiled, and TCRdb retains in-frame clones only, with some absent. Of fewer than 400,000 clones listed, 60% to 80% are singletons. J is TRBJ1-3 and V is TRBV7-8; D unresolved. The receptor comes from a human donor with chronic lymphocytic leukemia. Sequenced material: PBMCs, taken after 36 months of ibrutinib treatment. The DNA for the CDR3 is TGTGCCAGCAGCTCAGGTCTTTCCTTCTCTGGAAACACCATATATTTT. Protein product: CASSSGLSFSGNTIYF.